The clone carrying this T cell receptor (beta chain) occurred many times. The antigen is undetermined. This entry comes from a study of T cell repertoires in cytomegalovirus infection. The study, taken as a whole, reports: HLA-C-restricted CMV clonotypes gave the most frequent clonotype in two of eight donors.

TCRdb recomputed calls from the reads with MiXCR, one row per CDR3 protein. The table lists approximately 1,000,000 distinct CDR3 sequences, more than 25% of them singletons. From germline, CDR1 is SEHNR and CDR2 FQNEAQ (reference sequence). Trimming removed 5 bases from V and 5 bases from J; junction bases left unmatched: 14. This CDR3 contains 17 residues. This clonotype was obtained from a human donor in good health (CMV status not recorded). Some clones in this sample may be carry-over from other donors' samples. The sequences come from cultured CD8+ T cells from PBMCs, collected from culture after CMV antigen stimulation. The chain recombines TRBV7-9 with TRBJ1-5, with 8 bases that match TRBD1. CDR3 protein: CASSPSIGQGWDQPQHF. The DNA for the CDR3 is TGTGCCAGCAGCCCATCGATCGGACAGGGTTGGGATCAGCCCCAGCATTTT.